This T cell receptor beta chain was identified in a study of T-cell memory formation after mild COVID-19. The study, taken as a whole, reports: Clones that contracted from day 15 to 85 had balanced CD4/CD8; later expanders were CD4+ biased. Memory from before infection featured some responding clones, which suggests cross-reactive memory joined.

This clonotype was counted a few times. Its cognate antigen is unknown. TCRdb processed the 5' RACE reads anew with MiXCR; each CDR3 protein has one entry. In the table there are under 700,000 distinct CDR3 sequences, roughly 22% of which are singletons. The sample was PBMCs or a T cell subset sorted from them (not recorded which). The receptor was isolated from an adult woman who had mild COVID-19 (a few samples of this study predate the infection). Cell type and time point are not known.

The CDR3 DNA reads as TGTGCCAGCAGTAAAGGACAGGGGAGGGACAATGAGCAGTTCTTC. It translates to CASSKGQGRDNEQFF. The chain has TRBV12-3 or TRBV12-4 and TRBJ2-1, with 9 bases fitting TRBD1. The trim removed 5 bases at V and 5 bases at J, leaving 7 bases unmatched. The CDR3 length is 15 residues.